The 30 T cell receptor beta chains given below trace back to one sample, sequenced in a study of vaccination and CD4 T cells after COVID-19. Regarding treatment: roughly 11-day PBMC culture with coronavirus spike peptide pools or control peptides (ViraFEST assay). Their antigens remain unidentified. Cultured CD4+ T cells had their DNA profiled by the Oncomine TCR Beta short-read assay. From the PCR reads, TCRdb called clonotypes with MiXCR, one entry per CDR3 protein. Of roughly 16,000 distinct CDR3 sequences listed, approximately 70% are singletons. The sample consisted of CD4+ T cells from blood, cultured in vitro. The receptors shown here come from a human donor who had recovered from COVID-19.

The chain combines TRBV29-1 with TRBJ1-2; 7 positions match TRBD1. This CDR3 has 13 amino acids. With V trimmed by 7 bases and J by 3 bases, 8 bases remained unmatched. The germline V gene encodes CDR1 SQVTM and CDR2 ANQGSEA. CDR3 in DNA: TGCAGCGGTCGACAGGGATTGGACTATGGCTACACCTTC. Encoded protein: CSGRQGLDYGYTF.

The V gene is TRBV27, the J gene TRBJ2-3, with D tentatively TRBD2 (6 bases). Trimming left V 2 bases short and J 0 bases short, with 15 bases between. The germline V gene has CDR1 MNHEY and CDR2 SMNVEV (reference sequence). This CDR3 spans 17 amino acids. The CDR3 loop is CASSLIWLAKSTDTQYF. The CDR3 DNA reads as TGTGCCAGCAGTTTAATCTGGCTAGCGAAAAGCACAGATACGCAGTATTTT.

The chain is built from TRBV10-3 and TRBJ1-5, with D tentatively TRBD1 (5 bases). The CDR3 extends over 14 amino acids. Germline CDR1 reads ENHRY; CDR2 reads SYGVKD. Between the trimmed V and J ends, which lost 0 bases and 5 bases, there was a span of 8 bases. The CDR3 loop is CAISESGGHQPQHF. The CDR3 nucleotides are TGTGCCATCAGTGAGTCGGGGGGACATCAGCCCCAGCATTTT.

The chain is built from TRBV15 and TRBJ2-7, with unresolved D. V was cut by 0 bases and J by 0 bases, with 9 bases left in between. Germline CDR1 and CDR2: LNHNV and YYDKDF (reference sequence). The CDR3 loop spans 15 amino acids. The CDR3 sequence is CATSREQGYSYEQYF. The CDR3 region has the DNA TGTGCCACCAGCAGAGAGCAAGGCTACTCCTACGAGCAGTACTTC. The variable domain in full, completed from reference TRBV15 and TRBJ2-7, reads DAMVIQNPRYQVTQFGKPVTLSCSQTLNHNVMYWYQQKSSQAPKLLFHYYDKDFNNEADTPDNFQSRRPNTSFCFLDIRSPGLGDTAMYLCATSREQGYSYEQYFGPGTRLTVT.

This rearrangement joins TRBV9 to TRBJ1-1; D uncertain. Germline lookup yields CDR1 SGDLS and CDR2 YYNGEE. The V end was cut by 1 base, the J end by 2 bases, with 6 bases between. This CDR3 spans 13 amino acids. CDR3: CASSVQPNTEAFF. The CDR3 bases are TGTGCCAGCAGCGTACAGCCTAACACTGAAGCTTTCTTT.

V gene TRBV20-1 combines with J gene TRBJ2-1, with no clear D. V lost 2 bases to trimming and J lost 9 bases, with 8 bases between them. The CDR3 has 11 residues. Germline CDR1 reads DFQATT; CDR2 reads SNEGSKA (reference sequence). The CDR3, as DNA: TGCAGTGCTAGACCTTTTACTGAGCAGTTCTTC. Its translation is CSARPFTEQFF.

This clonotype appeared a single time. This chain uses TRBV18 with TRBJ1-1; D possibly corresponds to TRBD1 (5 bases). CDR1 is KGHSH and CDR2 is LQKENI in the germline V gene. The CDR3 consists of 18 residues. The ends were cut back, 3 bases at V and 1 base at J, with 21 bases in the middle. CDR3: CASSPNVPRAGPNTEAFF. CDR3 DNA sequence: TGTGCCAGCTCACCTAACGTACCTAGGGCAGGGCCGAACACTGAAGCTTTCTTT.

The rearrangement uses TRBV6-2 or TRBV6-3 and TRBJ2-7; 10 nucleotides match TRBD2. This CDR3 is 14 amino acids long. Germline V gene lookup returns CDR1 MNHEY and CDR2 SVGEGT. Trimming took 8 bases from V and 3 from J; bases not matched to a gene: 7. DNA for the CDR3: TGTGCCAGCTTGAGCGGGAGGGCCTTCTACGAGCAGTACTTC. It yields the protein CASLSGRAFYEQYF.

A single count supports this clonotype. This chain joins TRBV20-1 and TRBJ2-5; tentatively, D is TRBD1 or TRBD2 (6 bases each). Germline V gene lookup returns CDR1 DFQATT and CDR2 SNEGSKA (reference sequence). This CDR3 has 12 amino acids. In DNA, the CDR3 is TGCACCGGCCGGGGGCGCCAAGAGACCCAGTACTTC. Translation gives CTGRGRQETQYF.

The chain is built from TRBV20-1 and TRBJ1-3; D unclear. Germline CDR1 DFQATT, CDR2 SNEGSKA (reference sequence). Trimming removed 1 base from V and 4 bases from J, with 5 bases in between. The CDR3 has 12 residues. CDR3 in amino acids: CSARGAGNTIYF. CDR3 coding DNA: TGCAGTGCTAGAGGTGCAGGAAACACCATATATTTT.

The chain combines TRBV20-1 with TRBJ2-5; TRBD1 agrees at 12 bases. This CDR3 has 16 amino acids. V lost 5 bases, J lost 5 bases, and 12 bases stayed unmatched. Germline lookup yields CDR1 DFQATT and CDR2 SNEGSKA (reference sequence). DNA of the CDR3: TGCAGTGCTCCGGGGTACGGGACAGGGGGCTCGGAGACCCAGTACTTC. This translates into CSAPGYGTGGSETQYF.

V is TRBV6-1 and J is TRBJ2-7; 12 bases align to TRBD1. The J segment lost 3 bases and the V segment lost 5 bases, leaving 5 bases of the junction unmatched. The CDR3 length is 15 residues. CDR1 is MNHNS, CDR2 SASEGT, per germline. CDR3 DNA: TGTGCCAGCAGTCTGGGGACAGGGGGCCGCTACGAGCAGTACTTC. Its translation: CASSLGTGGRYEQYF.

This clonotype was picked up one time. This chain links TRBV19 with TRBJ2-3; possibly TRBD1 for D (6 bases). CDR3 length: 15 residues. Germline loops: CDR1 LNHDA, CDR2 SQIVND (reference sequence). The V end lost 1 base, the J end lost 2 bases, and 10 bases lay between the germline ends. DNA of the CDR3: TGTGCCAGTAGTATAGGGGACACGATCACAGATACGCAGTATTTT. The encoded protein is CASSIGDTITDTQYF.

A few counts support this clonotype. The chain combines TRBV6-1 with TRBJ1-5; unclear D gene. Germline V gene data show CDR1 as MNHNS and CDR2 as SASEGT. This CDR3 spans 14 amino acids. V lost 0 bases to trimming and J lost 4 bases, with 7 bases between them. The CDR3 loop reads CASSEATENQPQHF. The CDR3 DNA follows: TGTGCCAGCAGTGAAGCGACTGAGAATCAGCCCCAGCATTTT.

This clonotype has just a few counts. The V and J genes are TRBV15 and TRBJ2-7; TRBD2 aligns across 7 bases. The CDR3 totals 16 residues. The germline V gene has CDR1 LNHNV and CDR2 YYDKDF (reference sequence). Germline trimming cut 1 base from V and 5 bases from J; bases unmatched to any gene: 11. CDR3 coding DNA: TGTGCCACCAGCAGAGGTCAGGGACTACCTTTTCACGAGCAGTACTTC. It translates to CATSRGQGLPFHEQYF.

The chain recombines TRBV7-9 with TRBJ2-5, with 8 positions matching TRBD2. With V trimmed by 1 base and J by 6 bases, 1 base remained unmatched. The CDR3 is 13 amino acids. Germline assignment: CDR1 SEHNR and CDR2 FQNEAQ (reference sequence). The CDR3 protein is CASSLDSGKTQYF. CDR3 coding DNA: TGTGCCAGCAGCTTAGATAGCGGGAAGACCCAGTACTTC.

This clonotype appeared a single time. J is TRBJ2-7 and V is TRBV21-1; the D call of TRBD1 is as the table states it, not checked on the DNA. TRBV21-1 is a listed pseudogene. The CDR3 contains 14 residues. The CDR3, as DNA: TGTGCCAGCAGCAAACCAGGGGCGCCTTACGAGCAGTACTTC. Its protein is CASSKPGAPYEQYF.

The V call is TRBV5-1, the J call TRBJ2-7; D is perhaps TRBD1 or TRBD2 (5 bases each). Looked up from germline, CDR1 is SGHRS and CDR2 is YFSETQ. This CDR3 region has 13 residues. Trimming stripped 6 bases from V and 2 bases from J, with 12 bases between. The CDR3 coding sequence is TGCGCCAGCAAAAGAGTGGGGGCCTACGAGCAGTACTTC. Encoded protein: CASKRVGAYEQYF.

The chain couples TRBV10-3 to TRBJ2-3, with D perhaps matching TRBD1 or TRBD2 (6 bases each). The germline V gene encodes CDR1 ENHRY and CDR2 SYGVKD. Trimming removed 4 bases at V and 6 bases at J, with 14 bases between. The CDR3 is 14 residues long. The CDR3 here is CAISGSGAWDTQYF. In nucleotides, the CDR3 is TGTGCCATCAGTGGTTCGGGGGCTTGGGATACGCAGTATTTT.

The V gene is TRBV27, the J gene TRBJ1-2; no firm D call. This CDR3 spans 17 amino acids. The germline V and J ends were trimmed by 3 bases and 2 bases, with 19 bases remaining between them. Germline CDR1 is MNHEY and CDR2 is SMNVEV (reference sequence). CDR3 amino acids: CASSFSGYTRPNYGYTF. The DNA for the CDR3 is TGTGCCAGCAGTTTTTCAGGCTACACTCGTCCAAACTATGGCTACACCTTC.

This clonotype was observed once. This chain links TRBV12-3 or TRBV12-4 with TRBJ1-1; 8 nucleotides align to TRBD1. The CDR3 covers 12 residues. V shed 5 bases, J shed 9 bases, and the junction held 5 bases outside the gene matches. CDR3 protein: CASSPRTGKAFF. The CDR3, as DNA: TGTGCCAGCAGTCCGAGGACAGGGAAAGCTTTCTTT.

CDR3 region: CATSDRKETQYF. CDR3 DNA sequence: TGTGCCACCTCTGACAGAAAAGAGACCCAGTACTTC. The rearrangement joins TRBV10-3 to TRBJ2-5, with D maybe TRBD1 (5 bases). Trimming took 10 bases from V and 3 from J, leaving 12 bases between them. Germline loops: CDR1 ENHRY, CDR2 SYGVKD. The CDR3 has 12 amino acids.

This sequence joins TRBV12-3 or TRBV12-4 and TRBJ2-1; 11 nucleotides agree with TRBD2. Trimming cost V 0 bases and J 6 bases; bases outside gene matches: 10. The CDR3 contains 18 residues. The chain's CDR3 is CASSLALGGSGRANEQFF. The CDR3 DNA sequence: TGTGCCAGCAGTTTAGCGCTTGGGGGTAGCGGGAGGGCCAATGAGCAGTTCTTC.

The rearrangement links TRBV27 to TRBJ2-2, with D perhaps TRBD1 (6 bases). The germline V gene encodes CDR1 MNHEY and CDR2 SMNVEV (reference sequence). Trimming took 5 bases from V and 6 from J, leaving 25 bases between them. The CDR3 spans 18 residues. The CDR3 sequence: CASSKPLPSTGFAGELFF. As DNA, the CDR3 is TGTGCCAGCAGTAAACCCCTCCCCAGCACAGGGTTCGCCGGGGAGCTGTTTTTT.

This clonotype has just one count. The V gene is TRBV6-5, the J gene TRBJ1-6; maybe TRBD1 (5 bases). The germline gives CDR1 MNHEY, CDR2 SVGAGI. The CDR3 contains 13 residues. V gave up 2 bases and J gave up 10 bases, with 9 bases separating them. The DNA for the CDR3 is TGTGCCAGCAGTTACAACAGGAAGTCACCCCTCCACTTT. Protein: CASSYNRKSPLHF.

V gene TRBV20-1 combines with J gene TRBJ1-3; D remains ambiguous. Germline values: CDR1 DFQATT, CDR2 SNEGSKA (reference sequence). The CDR3 has 13 residues. V shed 5 bases and J shed 9 bases, with 17 bases lying between them. The CDR3 loop is CSAHQPSPGTIYF. The CDR3 DNA is TGCAGTGCTCATCAACCAAGCCCAGGCACCATATATTTT.

The CDR3 is CASSYSNRRGEQYF. CDR3 in DNA: TGTGCCAGCAGTTACTCGAATAGGAGGGGCGAGCAGTACTTC. This sequence joins TRBV6-2 or TRBV6-3 and TRBJ2-7; D is perhaps TRBD2 (6 bases). V lost 0 bases, J lost 6 bases, and 12 bases lay in between. This CDR3 has 14 amino acids. Germline CDR1 MNHEY, CDR2 SVGEGT.

This chain joins TRBV6-1 and TRBJ1-5, with D possibly matching TRBD1 (6 bases). The ends were cut back, 1 base at V and 1 base at J, with 14 bases in the middle. The CDR3 consists of 17 residues. CDR1 and CDR2 (germline): MNHNS, SASEGT. CDR3 bases: TGTGCCAGCAGTGAAGGGGGGCGGTACTGGAGCAATCAGCCCCAGCATTTT. It is translated as CASSEGGRYWSNQPQHF.

V usage is TRBV21-1 and J usage is TRBJ2-5; TRBD2 is the table's D call and was not checked against the DNA. TRBV21-1 counts as a pseudogene. This CDR3 has 14 residues. The CDR3 DNA follows: TGTGCCAGCAGCAAAATCCTTAGTCTGGAGACCCAGTACTTC. This encodes CASSKILSLETQYF.

CDR3 in amino acids: CASSLVPGASNQPQHF. CDR3 DNA: TGTGCCAGCAGCTTAGTCCCAGGGGCAAGCAATCAGCCCCAGCATTTT. The chain joins TRBV7-2 to TRBJ1-5, with a possible D match to TRBD1 (6 bases). This CDR3 contains 16 residues. Germline V gives CDR1 SGHTA, CDR2 FQGNSA. The V and J ends lost 1 base and 1 base respectively, with 11 bases between them.